The 17 T cell receptor beta chains in this list originate from one sample, sequenced in a study of blood T cell repertoires in COVID-19. The protocol was immunoSEQ multiplex PCR, while the TCRdb copy is restricted to in-frame clones and leaves out a portion. The table records around 140,000 clones, more than 75% of them present only once. Material for sequencing was peripheral blood. Receptors were obtained from a human donor with acute or convalescent COVID-19. The donor label of this sample is uncertain.

V gene TRBV28 combines with J gene TRBJ1-2; 7 positions match TRBD1. CDR1 is MDHEN and CDR2 is SYDVKM in the germline V gene. Unmatched junction bases numbered 4, after V lost 8 bases and J lost 4 bases. There are 12 residues in the CDR3. The CDR3: CASRDSRYGYTF. The CDR3 coding sequence is TGTGCCAGCCGGGACAGCCGCTATGGCTACACCTTC.

V is TRBV7-9 and J is TRBJ1-1; D might be TRBD1 (6 bases). The CDR3 covers 16 residues. Trimming pared 1 base from V and 3 bases from J, leaving 15 bases between. Germline assignment: CDR1 SEHNR and CDR2 FQNEAQ (reference sequence). CDR3 sequence (DNA): TGTGCCAGCAGCTTAGAAGGGTTGGCAGGGGACACTGAAGCTTTCTTT. This translates into CASSLEGLAGDTEAFF.

The DNA of the CDR3 is TGTGCCAGCAGTTTCCGGACTAGCGGGGGGGGCACAGATACGCAGTATTTT. Protein sequence: CASSFRTSGGGTDTQYF. The J gene is TRBJ2-3, the V gene TRBV27; 15 bases are a match to TRBD2. The length of the CDR3 is 17 residues. Germline V gene lookup returns CDR1 MNHEY and CDR2 SMNVEV (reference sequence). Germline trimming cut 3 bases from V and 1 base from J; bases unmatched to any gene: 2.

The chain uses TRBV9 and TRBJ2-3; TRBD2 matches 7 bases. The CDR3 is made up of 17 amino acids. Germline CDR1 and CDR2: SGDLS and YYNGEE. V was pared by 0 bases and J by 5 bases, with 12 bases of the junction left unmatched. The CDR3 DNA reads as TGTGCCAGCAGCGTAGAGTATCGGGACTACTTCATAGATACGCAGTATTTT. Protein product: CASSVEYRDYFIDTQYF.

The chain combines TRBV7-3 with TRBJ2-3; no clear D. Trimming removed 6 bases at V and 5 bases at J, with 9 bases between. Germline-derived CDR1 and CDR2 are SGHTA and FQGTGA. The CDR3 sequence is 12 residues long. Here the CDR3 reads CASSPYGDTQYF. The CDR3 nucleotides are TGTGCCAGCAGTCCCTACGGAGATACGCAGTATTTT.

The chain uses TRBV7-3 and TRBJ2-3, with TRBD2 matching over 9 bases. Per germline, CDR1 SGHTA and CDR2 FQGTGA. The CDR3 totals 16 residues. V lost 5 bases, J lost 6 bases, and 12 bases stayed unmatched. The CDR3 reads CASSPEPAGGLDTQYF. The CDR3 nucleotides read TGTGCCAGCAGCCCAGAGCCGGCGGGGGGGCTGGATACGCAGTATTTT.

The chain couples TRBV5-8 to TRBJ2-7; weak D call: TRBD2 (5 bases). This CDR3 region has 15 residues. The V end was cut by 2 bases, the J end by 0 bases, with 12 bases between. From germline, CDR1 is SGHTS and CDR2 YDEGEE. CDR3 DNA sequence: TGTGCCAGCAGCTTTAATAGCGCGGGCTCCTACGAGCAGTACTTC. Its translation: CASSFNSAGSYEQYF.

The chain uses TRBV24-1 and TRBJ2-2; 7 bases map to TRBD1. This CDR3 region has 13 residues. V was clipped by 5 bases and J by 4 bases; unmatched bases: 0. CDR1 is KGHDR and CDR2 is SFDVKD in the germline V gene. CDR3 protein: CATSGQGTGELFF. The CDR3, as DNA: TGTGCCACCAGTGGACAGGGCACCGGGGAGCTGTTTTTT.

V and J are TRBV9 and TRBJ1-3; 7 nucleotides match TRBD1. The germline gives CDR1 SGDLS, CDR2 YYNGEE. J was trimmed by 0 bases and V by 0 bases; bases with no gene match: 3. This CDR3 has 16 residues. CDR3 bases: TGTGCCAGCAGCGTAGGGGGACAGCTCTCTGGAAACACCATATATTTT. Translated: CASSVGGQLSGNTIYF.

The chain couples TRBV7-2 to TRBJ2-1, with 9 nucleotides matching TRBD1. The V and J ends lost 7 bases and 7 bases, in that order; junction bases with no gene match: 11. This CDR3 region has 15 residues. The V gene's germline CDR1 is SGHTA and CDR2 FQGNSA. The CDR3 region is CASTIQGAMGNEQFF. Here the CDR3 DNA reads TGTGCCAGCACTATACAGGGGGCGATGGGGAATGAGCAGTTCTTC.

The chain uses TRBV9 and TRBJ2-1, with 13 bases lining up with TRBD2. The J segment lost 0 bases and the V segment lost 9 bases, leaving 6 bases of the junction unmatched. This CDR3 comprises 16 residues. Looked up from germline, CDR1 is SGDLS and CDR2 is YYNGEE. The CDR3 DNA is TGTGCCAACCGGACTAGCGGGAGCAGCTCCTACAATGAGCAGTTCTTC. Its protein product is CANRTSGSSSYNEQFF.

This clone was picked up one time. The V gene is TRBV5-6, the J gene TRBJ2-7; D might be TRBD1 (6 bases). V was clipped by 5 bases and J by 5 bases, with 14 bases between them. The CDR3 covers 13 residues. Looked up from germline, CDR1 is SGHDT and CDR2 is YYEEEE. CDR3 residues: CASSQTGSHEQYF. The CDR3 bases are TGTGCCAGCAGTCAAACAGGGTCCCACGAGCAGTACTTC.

CDR3 DNA: TGTGCCAGCTCACCTTCCAGGGACTTGGGAAACACCATATATTTT. It translates to CASSPSRDLGNTIYF. The chain carries TRBV18 and TRBJ1-3; a possible D gene is TRBD1 (5 bases). This CDR3 is built from 15 residues. The germline gives CDR1 KGHSH, CDR2 LQKENI. The V and J ends lost 3 bases and 4 bases respectively, with 13 bases between them.

V gene TRBV30 combines with J gene TRBJ1-3; no reliable D call. The CDR3 runs to 13 residues. The V end lost 4 bases, the J end lost 4 bases, and 11 bases lay between the germline ends. The V gene's germline CDR1 is GTSNPN and CDR2 SVGIG (reference sequence). The CDR3 here is CAWINGGGNTIYF. CDR3 sequence (DNA): TGTGCCTGGATTAACGGAGGAGGAAACACCATATATTTT.

J is TRBJ2-1 and V is TRBV27; no firm D call. V lost 3 bases to trimming and J lost 4 bases, with 16 bases between them. This CDR3 has 16 amino acids. CDR1 is MNHEY, CDR2 SMNVEV, per germline (reference sequence). The CDR3 loop is CASSFPPSVGYNEQFF. The CDR3 bases are TGTGCCAGCAGTTTCCCACCGTCTGTCGGGTACAATGAGCAGTTCTTC.

The table lists this clone with a count of one. The chain uses TRBV6-2 or TRBV6-3 and TRBJ1-2, with TRBD1 matching 7 bases. With 3 bases clipped from V and 8 bases from J, the junction kept 12 bases outside the gene matches. Germline V lookup: CDR1 MNHEY, CDR2 SVGEGT. CDR3 length: 15 residues. The CDR3: CASSYPLTGRGGYTF. Written as DNA, the CDR3 is TGTGCCAGCAGTTATCCATTGACAGGGCGGGGAGGCTACACCTTC.

A note on this clone: An end of the junction differs from the germline gene, which may be a read error. The chain is built from TRBV7-7 and TRBJ2-1; TRBD2 matches 9 bases. The V gene's germline CDR1 is SSHAT and CDR2 FNYEAQ (reference sequence). This CDR3 is 14 amino acids long. CDR3 nucleotides: TGTGCTAGCAGCTCATCGGGACTAGCAGCCGAGCAGTTCTTC. Its translation is CASSSSGLAAEQFF.